This TCR beta chain was captured by sequencing in a study of response to subunit inactivated influenza vaccine (dated by TCRdb to between 2017 and 2018). Some background on the complete study: To follow how T cells responded to a trivalent subunit inactivated influenza vaccine, the researchers relied on deep quantitative profiling of the T cell receptor repertoire. What the authors observed across the whole study: The authors proposed that each seasonal influenza vaccination may bring in only a limited number of new T cells.

According to the study, the label for this sample's time point signals: approximately 45 days after influenza vaccine administration. The junction shows trimming of 4 bases on V and 8 bases on J, and the gene matches do not reach 9 bases of it. CDR1 and CDR2 (SGHNT, YENEEA) derive from the germline V gene. Counted from cysteine to phenylalanine, this CDR3 has 15 amino acids. Kept here is only the CDR3 DNA, which spans 45 bases and is read in frame from base 1. With respect to this clonotype: Its cognate antigen has yet to be identified. The input lacks base qualities; no much larger clone sits a single base away.

Library generation was performed with RT-PCR. The data were produced on an Illumina HiSeq 2500. TCRdb's own reprocessing of the public reads used fastp at Q25 and MiXCR and kept productive beta chains. Entries that share a CDR3 protein sequence are merged under the most common genes and DNA. A total of about 530,000 distinct CDR3 sequences appear in this sample, 10% to 15% of them only once. Roughly 14% of the sample lies in the top ten. Specimen: PBMCs from blood, collected 40 to 50 days after vaccination. This receptor chain uses TRBV11-3 and TRBJ2-2; a stretch of 8 junction bases matches TRBD1. The origin of this receptor is a man aged 50 to 59 who received an inactivated influenza vaccine. Donor details come from another sample of the same person, matched by shared clones. The CDR3 is CASSSDRGPSGELFF. The DNA reads TGTGCCAGCAGCTCTGACAGGGGACCGTCGGGGGAGCTGTTTTTT.